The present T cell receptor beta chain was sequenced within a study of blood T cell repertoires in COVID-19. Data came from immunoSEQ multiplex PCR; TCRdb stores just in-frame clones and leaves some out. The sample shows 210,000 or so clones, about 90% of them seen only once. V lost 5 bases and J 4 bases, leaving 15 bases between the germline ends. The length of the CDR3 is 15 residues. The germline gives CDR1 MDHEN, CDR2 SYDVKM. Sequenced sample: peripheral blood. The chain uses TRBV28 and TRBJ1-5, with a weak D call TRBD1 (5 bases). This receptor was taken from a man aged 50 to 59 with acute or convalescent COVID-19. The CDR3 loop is CASSNPSGTNQPQHF. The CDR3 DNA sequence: TGTGCCAGCAGTAACCCTTCAGGGACTAATCAGCCCCAGCATTTT.